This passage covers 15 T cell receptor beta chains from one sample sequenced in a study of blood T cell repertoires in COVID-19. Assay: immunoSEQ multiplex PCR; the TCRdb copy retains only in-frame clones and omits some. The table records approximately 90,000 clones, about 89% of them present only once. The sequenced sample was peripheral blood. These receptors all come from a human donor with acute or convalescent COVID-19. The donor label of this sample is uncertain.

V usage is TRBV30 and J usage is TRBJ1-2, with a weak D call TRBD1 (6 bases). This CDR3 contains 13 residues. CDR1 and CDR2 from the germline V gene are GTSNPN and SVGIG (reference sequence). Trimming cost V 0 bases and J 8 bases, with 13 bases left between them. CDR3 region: CAWSVGGARGYTF. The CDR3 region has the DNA TGTGCCTGGAGTGTGGGGGGGGCTCGCGGCTACACCTTC.

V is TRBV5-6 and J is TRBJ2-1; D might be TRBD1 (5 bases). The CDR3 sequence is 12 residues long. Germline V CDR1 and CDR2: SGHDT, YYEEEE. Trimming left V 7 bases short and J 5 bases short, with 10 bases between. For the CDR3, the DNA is TGTGCCAGCGTCGACAGACACAATGAGCAGTTCTTC. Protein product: CASVDRHNEQFF. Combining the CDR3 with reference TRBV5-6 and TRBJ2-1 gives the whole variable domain DAGVTQSPTHLIKTRGQQVTLRCSPKSGHDTVSWYQQALGQGPQFIFQYYEEEERQRGNFPDRFSGHQFPNYSSELNVNALLLGDSALYLCASVDRHNEQFFGPGTRLTVL.

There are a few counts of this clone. CDR3 in amino acids: CASSLVKGKAFF. The CDR3 nucleotides read TGTGCCAGCAGTTTAGTGAAGGGGAAAGCTTTCTTT. The V call is TRBV28, the J call TRBJ1-1, with a possible D match to TRBD1 (5 bases). Germline CDR1 and CDR2: MDHEN and SYDVKM. The V gene lost 2 bases and the J gene lost 9 bases, with 10 bases spanning the gap. The CDR3 covers 12 residues.

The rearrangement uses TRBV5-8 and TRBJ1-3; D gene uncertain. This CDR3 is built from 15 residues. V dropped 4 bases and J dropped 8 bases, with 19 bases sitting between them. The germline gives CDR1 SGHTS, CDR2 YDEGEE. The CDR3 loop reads CASSRRGQPADTIYF. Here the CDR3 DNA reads TGTGCCAGCAGCCGAAGAGGGCAGCCTGCGGACACCATATATTTT.

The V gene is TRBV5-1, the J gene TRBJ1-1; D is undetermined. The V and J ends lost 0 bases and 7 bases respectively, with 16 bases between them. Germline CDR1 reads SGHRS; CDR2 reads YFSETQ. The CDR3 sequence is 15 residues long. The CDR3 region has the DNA TGCGCCAGCAGCTTGGGAGGAGGAAAACAACTTGAAGCTTTCTTT. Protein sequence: CASSLGGGKQLEAFF.

The chain's CDR3 is CASSSDRVDSPLHF. As DNA, the CDR3 is TGCGCCAGCAGCTCCGACAGGGTCGATTCACCCCTCCACTTT. V usage is TRBV5-1 and J usage is TRBJ1-6; 7 bases match TRBD1. This CDR3 has 14 residues. V lost 3 bases and J lost 8; bases outside the gene matches: 5. Germline CDR1 SGHRS, CDR2 YFSETQ.

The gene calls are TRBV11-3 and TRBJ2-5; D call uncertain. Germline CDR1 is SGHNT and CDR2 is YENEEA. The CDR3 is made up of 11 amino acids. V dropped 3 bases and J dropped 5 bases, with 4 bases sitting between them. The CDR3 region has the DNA TGTGCCAGCAGCTTGAGTGAGACCCAGTACTTC. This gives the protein CASSLSETQYF. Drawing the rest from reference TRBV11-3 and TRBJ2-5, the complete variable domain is EAGVVQSPRYKIIEKKQPVAFWCNPISGHNTLYWYLQNLGQGPELLIRYENEEAVDDSQLPKDRFSAERLKGVDSTLKIQPAELGDSAVYLCASSLSETQYFGPGTRLLVL.

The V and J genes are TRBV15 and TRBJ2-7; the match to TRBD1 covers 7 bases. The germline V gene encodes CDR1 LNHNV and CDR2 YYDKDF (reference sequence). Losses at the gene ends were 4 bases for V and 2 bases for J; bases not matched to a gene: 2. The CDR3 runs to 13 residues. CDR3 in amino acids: CATSKTGTYEQYF. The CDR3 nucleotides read TGTGCCACCAGCAAGACAGGGACCTACGAGCAGTACTTC.

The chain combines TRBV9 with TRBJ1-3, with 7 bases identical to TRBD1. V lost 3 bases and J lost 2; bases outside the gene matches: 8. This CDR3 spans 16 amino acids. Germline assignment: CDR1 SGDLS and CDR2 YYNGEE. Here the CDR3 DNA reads TGTGCCAGCAGCGGTCTGCCGGGACAGACTGGAAACACCATATATTTT. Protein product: CASSGLPGQTGNTIYF.

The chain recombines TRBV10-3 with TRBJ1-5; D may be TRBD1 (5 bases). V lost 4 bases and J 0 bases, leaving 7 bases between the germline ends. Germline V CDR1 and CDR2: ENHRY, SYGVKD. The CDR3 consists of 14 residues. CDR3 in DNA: TGTGCCATCAGTGGAGACAGTAGCAATCAGCCCCAGCATTTT. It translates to CAISGDSSNQPQHF.

Here the CDR3 reads CAWTPLGVNYGYTF. DNA of the CDR3: TGTGCCTGGACCCCTTTGGGCGTTAACTATGGCTACACCTTC. This rearrangement joins TRBV30 to TRBJ1-2; D remains unclear. Germline CDR1 and CDR2: GTSNPN and SVGIG (reference sequence). Trimming took off 4 bases at V and 1 base at J, with 13 bases between the two ends. The CDR3 length is 14 residues.

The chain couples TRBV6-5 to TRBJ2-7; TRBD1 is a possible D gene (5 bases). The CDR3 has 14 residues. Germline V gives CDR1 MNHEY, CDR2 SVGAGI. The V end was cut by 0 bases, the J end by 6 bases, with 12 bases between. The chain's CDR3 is CASSYSRVRPEQYF. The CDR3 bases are TGTGCCAGCAGTTACTCCAGGGTCCGCCCCGAGCAGTACTTC.

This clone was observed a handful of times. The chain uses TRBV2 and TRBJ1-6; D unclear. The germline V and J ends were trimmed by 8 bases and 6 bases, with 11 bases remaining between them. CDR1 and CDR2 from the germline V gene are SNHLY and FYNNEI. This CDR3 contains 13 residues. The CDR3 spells CASRAEINSPLHF. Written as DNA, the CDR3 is TGTGCCAGCCGAGCTGAGATTAATTCACCCCTCCACTTT. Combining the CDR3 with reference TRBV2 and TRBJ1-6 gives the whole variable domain EPEVTQTPSHQVTQMGQEVILRCVPISNHLYFYWYRQILGQKVEFLVSFYNNEISEKSEIFDDQFSVERPDGSNFTLKIRSTKLEDSAMYFCASRAEINSPLHFGNGTRLTVT.

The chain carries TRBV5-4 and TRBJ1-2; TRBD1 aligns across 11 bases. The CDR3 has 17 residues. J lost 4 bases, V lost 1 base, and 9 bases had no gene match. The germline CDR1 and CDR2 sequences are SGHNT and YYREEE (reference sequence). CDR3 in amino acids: CASSLPTPGQGGYGYTF. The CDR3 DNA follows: TGTGCCAGCAGCTTGCCGACACCGGGACAGGGGGGCTATGGCTACACCTTC.

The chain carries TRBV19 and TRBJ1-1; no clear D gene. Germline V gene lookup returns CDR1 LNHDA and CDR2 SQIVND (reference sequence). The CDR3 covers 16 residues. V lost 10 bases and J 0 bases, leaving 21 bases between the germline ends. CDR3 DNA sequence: TGTGCCACCATAGTAATTTCGGGGAGCCTGAACACTGAAGCTTTCTTT. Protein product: CATIVISGSLNTEAFF.